Listed here is a single TCR beta chain. The data were produced by immunoSEQ multiplex PCR, yet TCRdb's version contains in-frame clones alone and is incomplete. The table lists roughly 80,000 clones, approximately 78% of them singletons. The data originate from a study of blood T cell repertoires in COVID-19. Study overall: From T cells, B-cell-depleted T cells, or PBMCs came the material, which was cDNA or gDNA.

V trimming: 0 bases; J trimming: 2 bases; junction bases outside the gene matches: 9. Germline V gene sequence: CDR1 KGHSH, CDR2 LQKENI. The CDR3 consists of 18 residues. The source of this sequence is a human donor in a cohort sampled during active COVID-19. The rearrangement uses TRBV18 and TRBJ2-3, with 9 bases matching TRBD2. Sequencing used peripheral blood. Here the CDR3 DNA reads TGTGCCAGCTCACCACCCCAGGGAGCGGGGGGCGCCACAGATACGCAGTATTTT. Translation gives CASSPPQGAGGATDTQYF.